These 3 T cell receptor beta chains came from one sample sequenced in a study of T cells after posttransplantation cyclophosphamide. TCRdb's copy holds only in-frame clones and misses some; the assay was immunoSEQ multiplex PCR. Singletons are absent from the sample, which has more than 35,000 clones. Sequenced input: PBMCs. The source of these receptors is a man aged 45-60 years in good health, CMV-negative, and a related stem cell transplant donor.

This clone was observed at least ten times. CDR3 coding DNA: TGCAGCGTTGAACAGGGGTACTATGGCTACACCTTC. Protein: CSVEQGYYGYTF. This chain connects TRBV29-1 to TRBJ1-2; D might be TRBD1 (6 bases). Trimming took 2 bases from V and 3 from J, leaving 7 bases between them. The CDR3 is 12 residues long. From germline, CDR1 is SQVTM and CDR2 ANQGSEA.

This chain joins TRBV10-3 and TRBJ2-3; TRBD2 matches 7 bases. The CDR3 contains 13 residues. Germline V gene lookup returns CDR1 ENHRY and CDR2 SYGVKD. Trimming cost V 5 bases and J 5 bases; bases outside gene matches: 4. CDR3 coding DNA: TGTGCCATCAGTCGGGACTACGAAGATACGCAGTATTTT. Protein: CAISRDYEDTQYF.

As regards this clone: At one of its ends the junction is not consistent with the germline gene, which may arise from a read error. The V and J genes are TRBV27 and TRBJ2-3; D unclear. The germline CDR1 and CDR2 sequences are MNHEY and SMNVEV (reference sequence). The CDR3 loop spans 13 amino acids. The CDR3 protein is CASRFILTDAQYF. CDR3 nucleotides: TGTGCCAGCAGATTTATCCTCACAGATGCGCAGTATTTT.